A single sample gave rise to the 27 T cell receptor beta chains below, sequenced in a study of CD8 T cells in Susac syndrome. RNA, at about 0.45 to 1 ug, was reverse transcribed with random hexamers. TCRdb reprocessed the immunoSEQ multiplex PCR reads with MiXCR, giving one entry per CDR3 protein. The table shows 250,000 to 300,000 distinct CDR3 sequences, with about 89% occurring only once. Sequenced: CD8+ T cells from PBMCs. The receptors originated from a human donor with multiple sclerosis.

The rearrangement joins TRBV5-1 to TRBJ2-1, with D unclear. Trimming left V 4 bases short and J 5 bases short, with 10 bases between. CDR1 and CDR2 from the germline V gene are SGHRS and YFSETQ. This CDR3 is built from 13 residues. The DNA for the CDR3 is TGCGCCAGCAGCCCAACTACGAACAATGAGCAGTTCTTC. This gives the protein CASSPTTNNEQFF.

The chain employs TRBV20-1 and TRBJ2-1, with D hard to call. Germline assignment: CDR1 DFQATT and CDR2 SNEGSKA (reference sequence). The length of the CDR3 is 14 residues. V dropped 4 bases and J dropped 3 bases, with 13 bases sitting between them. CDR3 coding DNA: TGCAGTGCTACTTCCCAGCCTCACTACAATGAGCAGTTCTTC. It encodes CSATSQPHYNEQFF.

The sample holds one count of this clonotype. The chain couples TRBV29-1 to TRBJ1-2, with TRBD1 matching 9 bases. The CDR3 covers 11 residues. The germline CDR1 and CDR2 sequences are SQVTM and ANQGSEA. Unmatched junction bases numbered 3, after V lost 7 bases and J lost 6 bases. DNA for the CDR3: TGCAGCGGGGGACAGGGTGATGGCTACACCTTC. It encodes CSGGQGDGYTF.

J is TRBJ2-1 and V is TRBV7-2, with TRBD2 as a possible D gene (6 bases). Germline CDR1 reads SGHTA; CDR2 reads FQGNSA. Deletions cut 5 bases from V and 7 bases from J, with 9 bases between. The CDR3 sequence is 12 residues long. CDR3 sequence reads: CASSPAGNEQFF. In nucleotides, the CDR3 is TGTGCCAGCAGCCCGGCGGGGAATGAGCAGTTCTTC.

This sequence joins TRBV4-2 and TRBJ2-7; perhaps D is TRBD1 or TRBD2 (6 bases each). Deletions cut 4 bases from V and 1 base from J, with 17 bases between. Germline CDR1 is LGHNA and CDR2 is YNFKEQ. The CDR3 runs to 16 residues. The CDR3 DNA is TGTGCCAGCAGCCTGTTGCTTGGGGGGCTTTCCTACGAGCAGTACTTC. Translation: CASSLLLGGLSYEQYF.

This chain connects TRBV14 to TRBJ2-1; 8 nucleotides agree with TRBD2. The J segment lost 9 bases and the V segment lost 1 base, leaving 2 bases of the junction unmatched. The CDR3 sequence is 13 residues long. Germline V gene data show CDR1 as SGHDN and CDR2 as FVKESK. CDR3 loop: CASSQGSGIEQFF. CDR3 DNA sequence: TGTGCCAGCAGCCAAGGTAGCGGGATTGAGCAGTTCTTC.

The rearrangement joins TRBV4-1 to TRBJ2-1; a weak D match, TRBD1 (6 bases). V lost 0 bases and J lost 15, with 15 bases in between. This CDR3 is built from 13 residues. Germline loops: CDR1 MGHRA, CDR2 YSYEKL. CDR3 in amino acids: CASSQDLAGDLFF. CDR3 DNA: TGCGCCAGCAGCCAAGATTTGGCAGGGGATCTGTTCTTC.

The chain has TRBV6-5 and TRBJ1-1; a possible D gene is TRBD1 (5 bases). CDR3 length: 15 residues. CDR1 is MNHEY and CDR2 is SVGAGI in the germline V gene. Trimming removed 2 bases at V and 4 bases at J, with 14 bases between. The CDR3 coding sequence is TGTGCCAGCAGTTACACCCCGGGGGGAGGCACTGAAGCTTTCTTT. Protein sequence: CASSYTPGGGTEAFF.

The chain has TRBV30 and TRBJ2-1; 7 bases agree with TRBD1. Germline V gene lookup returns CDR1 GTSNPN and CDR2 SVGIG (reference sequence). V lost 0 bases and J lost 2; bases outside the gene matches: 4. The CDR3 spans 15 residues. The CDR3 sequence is CAWSVGTAAYNEQFF. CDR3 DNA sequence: TGTGCCTGGAGTGTAGGGACAGCCGCCTACAATGAGCAGTTCTTC.

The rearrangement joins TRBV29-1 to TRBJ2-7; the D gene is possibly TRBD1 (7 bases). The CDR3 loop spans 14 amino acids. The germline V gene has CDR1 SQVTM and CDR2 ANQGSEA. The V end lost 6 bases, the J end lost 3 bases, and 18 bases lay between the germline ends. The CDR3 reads CSVARGAGNYEQYF. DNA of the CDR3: TGCAGCGTCGCCAGGGGGGCCGGGAACTACGAGCAGTACTTC.

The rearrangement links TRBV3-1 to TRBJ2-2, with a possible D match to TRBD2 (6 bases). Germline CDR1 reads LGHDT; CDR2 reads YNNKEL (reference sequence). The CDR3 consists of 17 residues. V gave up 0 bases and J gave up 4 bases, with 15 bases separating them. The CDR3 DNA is TGTGCCAGCAGCCAAGATGGGGGGAGTCCCCCCACCGGGGAGCTGTTTTTT. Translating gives CASSQDGGSPPTGELFF.

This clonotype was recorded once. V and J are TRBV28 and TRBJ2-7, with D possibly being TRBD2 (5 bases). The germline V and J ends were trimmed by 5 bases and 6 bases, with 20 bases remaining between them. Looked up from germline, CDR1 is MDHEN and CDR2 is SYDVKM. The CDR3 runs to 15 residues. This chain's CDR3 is CASSPLGQGEGEQYF. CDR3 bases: TGTGCCAGCAGTCCCCTCGGGCAAGGTGAGGGCGAGCAGTACTTC. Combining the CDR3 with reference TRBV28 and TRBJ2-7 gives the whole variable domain DVKVTQSSRYLVKRTGEKVFLECVQDMDHENMFWYRQDPGLGLRLIYFSYDVKMKEKGDIPEGYSVSREKKERFSLILESASTNQTSMYLCASSPLGQGEGEQYFGPGTRLTVT.

CDR3 region: CSARERGAGTGELFF. The CDR3 DNA reads TGCAGTGCTAGAGAGCGGGGGGCCGGCACCGGGGAGCTGTTTTTT. The V gene is TRBV20-1, the J gene TRBJ2-2; 8 bases agree with TRBD2. J was trimmed by 4 bases and V by 0 bases; bases with no gene match: 4. Germline lookup yields CDR1 DFQATT and CDR2 SNEGSKA (reference sequence). This CDR3 comprises 15 residues.

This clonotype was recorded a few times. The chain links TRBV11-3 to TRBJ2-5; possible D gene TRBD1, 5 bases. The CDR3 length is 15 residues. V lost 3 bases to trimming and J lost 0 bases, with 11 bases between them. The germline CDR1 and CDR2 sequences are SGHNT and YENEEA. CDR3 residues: CASSFKGWNQETQYF. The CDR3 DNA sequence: TGTGCCAGCAGCTTCAAGGGGTGGAACCAAGAGACCCAGTACTTC.

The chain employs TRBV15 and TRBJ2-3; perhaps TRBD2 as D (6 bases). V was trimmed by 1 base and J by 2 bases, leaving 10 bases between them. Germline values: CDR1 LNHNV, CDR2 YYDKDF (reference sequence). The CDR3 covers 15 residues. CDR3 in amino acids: CATSRARGTTDTQYF. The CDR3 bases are TGTGCCACCAGCAGAGCCCGCGGGACCACAGATACGCAGTATTTT.

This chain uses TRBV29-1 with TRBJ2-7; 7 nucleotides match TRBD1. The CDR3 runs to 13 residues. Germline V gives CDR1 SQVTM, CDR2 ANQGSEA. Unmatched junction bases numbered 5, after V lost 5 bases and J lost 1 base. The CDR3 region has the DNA TGCAGCGTTCTGGGACAGCCTTCCTACGAGCAGTACTTC. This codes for CSVLGQPSYEQYF.

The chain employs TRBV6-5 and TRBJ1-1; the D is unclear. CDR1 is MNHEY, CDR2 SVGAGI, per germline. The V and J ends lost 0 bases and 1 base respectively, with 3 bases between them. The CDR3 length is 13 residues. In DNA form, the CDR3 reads TGTGCCAGCAGTTACTCAAGGAACACTGAAGCTTTCTTT. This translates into CASSYSRNTEAFF.

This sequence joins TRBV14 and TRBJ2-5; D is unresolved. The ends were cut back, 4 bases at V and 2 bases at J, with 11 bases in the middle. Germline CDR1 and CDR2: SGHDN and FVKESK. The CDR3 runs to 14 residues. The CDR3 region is CASSPWFAQETQYF. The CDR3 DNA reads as TGTGCCAGCAGCCCCTGGTTCGCGCAAGAGACCCAGTACTTC.

CDR3 region: CASSFRSGRSQFF. CDR3 DNA sequence: TGTGCCAGCAGCTTCCGGAGCGGGAGGTCCCAGTTCTTC. The chain joins TRBV13 to TRBJ2-1; 9 nucleotides agree with TRBD2. Losses at the gene ends were 3 bases for V and 13 bases for J; bases not matched to a gene: 7. Germline V gene data show CDR1 as PRHDT and CDR2 as FYEKMQ (reference sequence). CDR3 size: 13 residues.

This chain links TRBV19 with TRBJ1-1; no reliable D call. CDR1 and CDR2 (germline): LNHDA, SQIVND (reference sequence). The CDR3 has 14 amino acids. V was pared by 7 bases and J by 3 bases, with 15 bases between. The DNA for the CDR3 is TGTGCCAGTACCGCGGGTGAAGGTTACACTGAAGCTTTCTTT. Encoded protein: CASTAGEGYTEAFF.

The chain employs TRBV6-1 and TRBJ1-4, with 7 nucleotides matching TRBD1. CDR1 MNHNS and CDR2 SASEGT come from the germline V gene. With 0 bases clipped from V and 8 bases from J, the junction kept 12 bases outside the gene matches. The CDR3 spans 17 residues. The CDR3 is CASSEAPGGGGEEKLFF. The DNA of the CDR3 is TGTGCCAGCAGTGAAGCGCCAGGGGGAGGGGGCGAGGAAAAACTGTTTTTT.

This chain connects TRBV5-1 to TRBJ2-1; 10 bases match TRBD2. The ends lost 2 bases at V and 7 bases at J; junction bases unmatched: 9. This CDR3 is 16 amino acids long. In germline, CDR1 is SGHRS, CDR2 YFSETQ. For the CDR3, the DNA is TGCGCCAGCAGCTTAACAAGCGGGGGGGCAGGTAATGAGCAGTTCTTC. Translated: CASSLTSGGAGNEQFF.

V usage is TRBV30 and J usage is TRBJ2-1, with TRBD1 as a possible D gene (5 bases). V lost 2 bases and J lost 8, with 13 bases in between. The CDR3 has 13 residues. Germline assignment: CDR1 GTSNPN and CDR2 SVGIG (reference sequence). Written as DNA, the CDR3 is TGTGCCTGGAGTCCCGTGGGGCCCGATGAGCAGTTCTTC. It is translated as CAWSPVGPDEQFF.

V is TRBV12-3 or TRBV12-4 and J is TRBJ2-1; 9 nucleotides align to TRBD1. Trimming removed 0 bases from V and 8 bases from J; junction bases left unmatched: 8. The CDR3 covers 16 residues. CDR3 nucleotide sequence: TGTGCCAGCAGTTTAGCGCCACAGGGGGCTCGTGATGAGCAGTTCTTC. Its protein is CASSLAPQGARDEQFF.

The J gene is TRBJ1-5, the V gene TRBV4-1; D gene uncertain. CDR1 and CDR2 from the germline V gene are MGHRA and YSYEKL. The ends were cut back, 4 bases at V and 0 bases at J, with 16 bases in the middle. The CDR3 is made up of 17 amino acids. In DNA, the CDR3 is TGCGCCAGCAGCCCTGGGCCGGGAGAGATTAGCAATCAGCCCCAGCATTTT. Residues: CASSPGPGEISNQPQHF.

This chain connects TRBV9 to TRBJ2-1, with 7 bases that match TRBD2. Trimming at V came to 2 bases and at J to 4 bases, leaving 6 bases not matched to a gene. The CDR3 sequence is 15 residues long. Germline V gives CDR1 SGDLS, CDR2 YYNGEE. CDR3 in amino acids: CASSVGTNRYNEQFF. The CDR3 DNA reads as TGTGCCAGCAGCGTGGGGACTAACCGATACAATGAGCAGTTCTTC.

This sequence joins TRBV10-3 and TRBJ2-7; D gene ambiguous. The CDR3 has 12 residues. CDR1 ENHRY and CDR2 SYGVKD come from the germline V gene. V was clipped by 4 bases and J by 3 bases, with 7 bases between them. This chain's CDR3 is CAISGGSYEQYF. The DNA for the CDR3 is TGTGCCATCAGTGGCGGCAGCTACGAGCAGTACTTC.